The 2 T cell receptor beta chains given below trace back to one sample, sequenced in a study of blood T cell repertoires in COVID-19. Using immunoSEQ multiplex PCR, the repertoire was profiled, and TCRdb retains in-frame clones only, with some absent. The data contain approximately 260,000 clones, more than 80% of them singletons. Sequenced input: peripheral blood. All receptors come from a middle-aged woman with acute or convalescent COVID-19.

This clone was seen a single time. V is TRBV12-5 and J is TRBJ1-2, with TRBD1 matching 7 bases. Trimming took 2 bases from V and 6 from J; bases not matched to a gene: 9. Germline V lookup: CDR1 LGHNT, CDR2 FRNRAP. CDR3 size: 15 residues. The CDR3 spells CASGLSQDRRDGYTF. The CDR3 coding sequence is TGTGCTAGTGGTTTGTCCCAGGACAGGAGGGATGGCTACACCTTC.

This chain links TRBV5-1 with TRBJ2-1; D is ambiguous. The CDR3 is made up of 16 amino acids. Germline CDR1 reads SGHRS; CDR2 reads YFSETQ. V was cut by 1 base and J by 3 bases, with 14 bases left in between. This chain's CDR3 is CASSLRPSRGYNEQFF. DNA for the CDR3: TGCGCCAGCAGCTTGAGGCCGTCACGAGGCTACAATGAGCAGTTCTTC.